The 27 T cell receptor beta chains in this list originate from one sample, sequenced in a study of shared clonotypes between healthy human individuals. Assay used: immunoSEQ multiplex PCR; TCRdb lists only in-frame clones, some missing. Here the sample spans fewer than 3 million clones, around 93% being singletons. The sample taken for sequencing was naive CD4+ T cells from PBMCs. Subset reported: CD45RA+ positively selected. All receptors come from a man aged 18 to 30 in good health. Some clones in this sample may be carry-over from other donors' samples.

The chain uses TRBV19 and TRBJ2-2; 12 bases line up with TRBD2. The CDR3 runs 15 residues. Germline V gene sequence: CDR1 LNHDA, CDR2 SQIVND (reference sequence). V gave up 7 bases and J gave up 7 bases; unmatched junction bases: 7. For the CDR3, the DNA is TGTGCCAGTAACCGACTAGCGGGAGCGGTCGGGGAGCTGTTTTTT. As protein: CASNRLAGAVGELFF.

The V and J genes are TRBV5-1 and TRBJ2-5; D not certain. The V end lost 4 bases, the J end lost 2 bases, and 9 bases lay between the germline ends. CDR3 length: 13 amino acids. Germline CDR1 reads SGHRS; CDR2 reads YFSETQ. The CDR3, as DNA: TGCGCCAGCAGCCGTAGTCCGCAAGAGACCCAGTACTTC. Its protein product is CASSRSPQETQYF.

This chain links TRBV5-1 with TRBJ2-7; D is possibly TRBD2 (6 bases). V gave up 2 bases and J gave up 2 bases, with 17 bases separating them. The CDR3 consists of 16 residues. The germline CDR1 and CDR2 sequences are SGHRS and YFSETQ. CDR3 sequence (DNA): TGCGCCAGCAGCTTTCTTTCGGGGAGGTCTACCTACGAGCAGTACTTC. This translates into CASSFLSGRSTYEQYF.

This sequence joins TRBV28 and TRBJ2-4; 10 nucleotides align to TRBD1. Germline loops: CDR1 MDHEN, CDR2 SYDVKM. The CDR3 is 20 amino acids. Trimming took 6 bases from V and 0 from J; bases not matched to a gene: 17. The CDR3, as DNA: TGTGCCAGCAGCCGCGGGACAGGGGTTTCCGGGGGGGTAGCCAAAAACATTCAGTACTTC. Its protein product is CASSRGTGVSGGVAKNIQYF.

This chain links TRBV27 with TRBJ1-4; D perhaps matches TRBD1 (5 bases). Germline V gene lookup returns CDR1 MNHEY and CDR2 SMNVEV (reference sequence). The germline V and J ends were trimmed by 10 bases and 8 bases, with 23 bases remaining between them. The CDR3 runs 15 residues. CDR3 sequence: CANFTGEGLKEKLFF. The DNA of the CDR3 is TGTGCCAACTTCACAGGTGAAGGTTTGAAGGAAAAACTGTTTTTT.

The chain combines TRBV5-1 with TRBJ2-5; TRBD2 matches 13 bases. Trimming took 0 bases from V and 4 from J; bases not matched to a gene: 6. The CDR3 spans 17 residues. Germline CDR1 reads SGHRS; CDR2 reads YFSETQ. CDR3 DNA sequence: TGCGCCAGCAGCTTGGACGGACTAGCGGGAGATCGAGAGACCCAGTACTTC. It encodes CASSLDGLAGDRETQYF. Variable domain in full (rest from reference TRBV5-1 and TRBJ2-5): KAGVTQTPRYLIKTRGQQVTLSCSPISGHRSVSWYQQTPGQGLQFLFEYFSETQRNKGNFPGRFSGRQFSNSRSEMNVSTLELGDSALYLCASSLDGLAGDRETQYFGPGTRLLVL.

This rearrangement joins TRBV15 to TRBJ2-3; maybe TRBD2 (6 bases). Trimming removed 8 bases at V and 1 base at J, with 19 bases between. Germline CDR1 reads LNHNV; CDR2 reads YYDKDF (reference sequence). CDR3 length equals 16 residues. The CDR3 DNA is TGTGCCACCCGGGGGACTCAGCTAGCCCGCACAGATACGCAGTATTTT. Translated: CATRGTQLARTDTQYF.

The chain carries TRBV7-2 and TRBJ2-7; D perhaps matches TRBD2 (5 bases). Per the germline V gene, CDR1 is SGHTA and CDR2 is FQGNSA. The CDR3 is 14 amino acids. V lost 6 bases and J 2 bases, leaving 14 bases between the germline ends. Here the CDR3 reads CASSPPGVTYEQYF. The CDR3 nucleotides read TGTGCCAGCAGTCCCCCCGGGGTGACCTACGAGCAGTACTTC.

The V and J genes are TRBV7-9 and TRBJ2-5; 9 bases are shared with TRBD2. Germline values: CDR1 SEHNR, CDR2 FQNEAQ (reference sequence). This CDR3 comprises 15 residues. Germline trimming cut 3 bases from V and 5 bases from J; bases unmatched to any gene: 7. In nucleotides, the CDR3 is TGTGCCAGCAGCTTGTTAGTTGCGGGAGGGGAGACCCAGTACTTC. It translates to CASSLLVAGGETQYF.

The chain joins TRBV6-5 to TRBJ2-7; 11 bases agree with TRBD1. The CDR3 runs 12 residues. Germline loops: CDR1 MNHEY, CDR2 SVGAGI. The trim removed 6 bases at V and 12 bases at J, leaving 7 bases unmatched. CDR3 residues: CASSQGQGGLYF. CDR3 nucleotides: TGTGCCAGCAGCCAGGGACAGGGGGGTCTGTACTTC.

The DNA of the CDR3 is TGTGCCAGCAGTTCGCGGAAGGGGGCGCTAGGGGGCTACACCTTC. Residues: CASSSRKGALGGYTF. The chain carries TRBV6-6 and TRBJ1-2, with 7 bases aligning to TRBD1. The J segment lost 8 bases and the V segment lost 4 bases, leaving 13 bases of the junction unmatched. The V gene's germline CDR1 is MNHNY and CDR2 SVGAGI (reference sequence). CDR3 length: 15 residues.

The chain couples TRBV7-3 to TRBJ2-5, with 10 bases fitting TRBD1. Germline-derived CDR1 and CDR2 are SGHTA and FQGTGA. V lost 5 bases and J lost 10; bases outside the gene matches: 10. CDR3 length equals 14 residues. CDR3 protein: CASSRTGGEDVQYF. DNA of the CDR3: TGTGCCAGCAGCCGGACAGGGGGAGAGGATGTCCAGTACTTC.

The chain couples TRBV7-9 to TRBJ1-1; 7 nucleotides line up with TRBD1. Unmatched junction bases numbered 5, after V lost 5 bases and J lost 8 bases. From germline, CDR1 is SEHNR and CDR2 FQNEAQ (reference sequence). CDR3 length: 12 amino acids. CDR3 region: CASSGQAIEAFF. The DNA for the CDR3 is TGTGCCAGCAGCGGACAGGCCATAGAAGCTTTCTTT. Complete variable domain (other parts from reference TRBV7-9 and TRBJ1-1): DTGVSQNPRHKITKRGQNVTFRCDPISEHNRLYWYRQTLGQGPEFLTYFQNEAQLEKSRLLSDRFSAERPKGSFSTLEIQRTEQGDSAMYLCASSGQAIEAFFGQGTRLTVV.

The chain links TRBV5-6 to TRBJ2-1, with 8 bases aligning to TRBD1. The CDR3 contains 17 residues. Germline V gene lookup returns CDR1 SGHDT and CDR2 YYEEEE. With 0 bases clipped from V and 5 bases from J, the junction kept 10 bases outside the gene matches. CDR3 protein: CASSLAIKDRENNEQFF. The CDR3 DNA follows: TGTGCCAGCAGCTTGGCGATCAAGGACAGGGAAAACAATGAGCAGTTCTTC.

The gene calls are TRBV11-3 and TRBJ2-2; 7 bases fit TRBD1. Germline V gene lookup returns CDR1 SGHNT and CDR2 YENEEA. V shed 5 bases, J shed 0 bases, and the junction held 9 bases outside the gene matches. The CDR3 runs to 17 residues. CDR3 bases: TGTGCCAGCAGCCCAAGAGGTACAGGGGCGAACACCGGGGAGCTGTTTTTT. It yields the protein CASSPRGTGANTGELFF.

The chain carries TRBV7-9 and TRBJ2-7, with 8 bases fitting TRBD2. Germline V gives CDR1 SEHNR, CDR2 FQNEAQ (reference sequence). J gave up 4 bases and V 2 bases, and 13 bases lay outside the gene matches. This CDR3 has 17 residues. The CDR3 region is CASSLIRARPSGYEQYF. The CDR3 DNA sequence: TGTGCCAGCAGCTTAATCCGGGCAAGGCCTAGCGGGTACGAGCAGTACTTC.

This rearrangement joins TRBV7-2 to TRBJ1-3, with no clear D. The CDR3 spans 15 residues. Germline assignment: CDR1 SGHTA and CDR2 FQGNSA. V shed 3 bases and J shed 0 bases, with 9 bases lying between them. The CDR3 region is CASSFSDSSGNTIYF. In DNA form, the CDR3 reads TGTGCCAGCAGCTTCTCTGATAGCTCTGGAAACACCATATATTTT.

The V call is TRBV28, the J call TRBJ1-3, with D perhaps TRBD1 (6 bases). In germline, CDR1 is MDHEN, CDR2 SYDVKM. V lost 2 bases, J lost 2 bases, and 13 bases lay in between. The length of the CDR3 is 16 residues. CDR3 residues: CASSLGLPGAGNTIYF. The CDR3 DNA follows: TGTGCCAGCAGTTTAGGTCTGCCAGGGGCTGGAAACACCATATATTTT.

In DNA, the CDR3 is TGCGCCAGCAGCTTCCCCCTCAGGGGCGACAATGAGCAGTTCTTC. The encoded protein is CASSFPLRGDNEQFF. J is TRBJ2-1 and V is TRBV5-1, with D perhaps matching TRBD1 (6 bases). Germline V lookup: CDR1 SGHRS, CDR2 YFSETQ. Deletions cut 2 bases from V and 5 bases from J, with 14 bases between. The CDR3 is made up of 15 amino acids.

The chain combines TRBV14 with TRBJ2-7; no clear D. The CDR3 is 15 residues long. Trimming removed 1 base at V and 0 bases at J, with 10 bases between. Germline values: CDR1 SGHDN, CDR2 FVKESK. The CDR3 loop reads CASSQVGLISYEQYF. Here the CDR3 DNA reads TGTGCCAGCAGCCAAGTAGGCCTCATCTCCTACGAGCAGTACTTC.

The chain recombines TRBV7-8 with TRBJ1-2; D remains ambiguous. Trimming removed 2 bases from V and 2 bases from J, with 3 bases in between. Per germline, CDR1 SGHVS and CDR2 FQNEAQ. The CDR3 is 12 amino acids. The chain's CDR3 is CASSLRNYGYTF. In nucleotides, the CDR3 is TGTGCCAGCAGCTTAAGAAACTATGGCTACACCTTC.

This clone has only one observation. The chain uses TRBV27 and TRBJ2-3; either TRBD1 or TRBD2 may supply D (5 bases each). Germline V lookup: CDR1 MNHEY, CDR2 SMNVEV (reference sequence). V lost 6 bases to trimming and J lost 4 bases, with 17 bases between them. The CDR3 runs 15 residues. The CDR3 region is CASRPRGKGADTQYF. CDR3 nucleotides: TGTGCCAGCAGACCCCGGGGCAAAGGCGCAGATACGCAGTATTTT.

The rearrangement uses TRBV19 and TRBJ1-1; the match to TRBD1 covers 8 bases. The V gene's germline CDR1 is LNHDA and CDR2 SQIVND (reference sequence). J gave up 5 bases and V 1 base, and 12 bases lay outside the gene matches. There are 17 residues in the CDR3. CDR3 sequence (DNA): TGTGCCAGTAGTATAGGCCTGACAGGGGCATTGGATACTGAAGCTTTCTTT. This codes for CASSIGLTGALDTEAFF.

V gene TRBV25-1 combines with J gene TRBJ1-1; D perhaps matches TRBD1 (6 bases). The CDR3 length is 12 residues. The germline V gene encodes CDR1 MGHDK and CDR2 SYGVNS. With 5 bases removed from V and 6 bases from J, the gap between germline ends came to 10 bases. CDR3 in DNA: TGTGCCAGCAGTTCGGGGGCCCCTGAAGCTTTCTTT. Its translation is CASSSGAPEAFF.

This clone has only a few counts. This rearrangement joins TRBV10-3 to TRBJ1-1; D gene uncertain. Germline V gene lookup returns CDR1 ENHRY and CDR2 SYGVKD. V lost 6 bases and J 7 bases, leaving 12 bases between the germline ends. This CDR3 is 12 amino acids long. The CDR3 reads CAISPDGSEAFF. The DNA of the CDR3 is TGTGCCATCAGCCCGGATGGGAGTGAAGCTTTCTTT.

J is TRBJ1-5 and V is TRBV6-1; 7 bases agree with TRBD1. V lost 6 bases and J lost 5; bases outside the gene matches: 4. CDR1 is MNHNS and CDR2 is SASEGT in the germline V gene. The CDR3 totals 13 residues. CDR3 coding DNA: TGTGCCAGCAGGGGACAGAAGGATCAGCCCCAGCATTTT. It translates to CASRGQKDQPQHF.

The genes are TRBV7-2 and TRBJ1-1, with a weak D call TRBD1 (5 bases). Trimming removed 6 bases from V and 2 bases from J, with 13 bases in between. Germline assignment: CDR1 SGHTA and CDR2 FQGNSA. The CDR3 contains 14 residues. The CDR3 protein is CASRSGLSNTEAFF. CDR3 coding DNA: TGTGCCAGCAGGTCGGGACTGAGTAACACTGAAGCTTTCTTT. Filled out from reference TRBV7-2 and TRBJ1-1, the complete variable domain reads GAGVSQSPSNKVTEKGKDVELRCDPISGHTALYWYRQSLGQGLEFLIYFQGNSAPDKSGLPSDRFSAERTGGSVSTLTIQRTQQEDSAVYLCASRSGLSNTEAFFGQGTRLTVV.